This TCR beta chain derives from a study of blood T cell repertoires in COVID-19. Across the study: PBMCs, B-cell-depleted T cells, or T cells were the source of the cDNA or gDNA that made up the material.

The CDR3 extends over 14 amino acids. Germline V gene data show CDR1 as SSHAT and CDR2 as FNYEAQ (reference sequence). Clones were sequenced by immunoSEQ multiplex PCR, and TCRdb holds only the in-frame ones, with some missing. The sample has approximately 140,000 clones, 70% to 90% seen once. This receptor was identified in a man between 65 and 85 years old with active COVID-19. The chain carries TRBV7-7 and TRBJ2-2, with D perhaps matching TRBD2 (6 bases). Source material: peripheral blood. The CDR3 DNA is TGTGCTAGCGGACTCCAGACAAACACCGGGGAGCTGTTTTTT. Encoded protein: CASGLQTNTGELFF.